This TCR beta chain is from a study of CD8 T cells in ankylosing spondylitis. Notes on the study in general: Matched synovial fluid from ankylosing spondylitis patients was reported to be enriched for disease-linked clones. The authors found the disease-linked clones to be CD8+ and relatively rare in peripheral blood. A TCR beta motif of seven or eight highly homologous variants appeared characteristic of ankylosing spondylitis blood. Previous work reported some of these motif variants in the synovial fluid and blood of reactive arthritis.

This clonotype was seen only a few times. What it binds is unknown. Germline V gene lookup returns CDR1 LGHDT and CDR2 YNNKEL (reference sequence). Losses at the gene ends were 1 base for V and 4 bases for J; bases not matched to a gene: 9. The CDR3 is 16 residues long. TCRdb ran MiXCR on the 5' RACE reads and lists one entry per CDR3 protein. This sample has approximately 150,000 distinct CDR3 sequences, with approximately 17% found just once. The sample consisted of blood, either unsorted or a sorted T cell fraction (not recorded which). The V and J genes are TRBV3-1 and TRBJ2-7; 8 bases line up with TRBD2. The source of this sequence is a male donor with ankylosing spondylitis. The CDR3 loop reads CASSQGWHAGGYEQYF. DNA of the CDR3: TGTGCCAGCAGCCAAGGCTGGCACGCGGGAGGTTACGAGCAGTACTTC.